This is a list of T cell receptor beta chains from one sample in a study of Graves' ophthalmopathy and Graves' hyperthyroidism. A single record per CDR3 protein comes from TCRdb applying MiXCR to the multiplex PCR reads. The table lists over a million distinct CDR3 sequences, about two fifths of them singletons. Sequencing used peripheral blood or thyroid tissue (not recorded which). All receptors derive from an adult man with Graves' hyperthyroidism. CDR3s include the opening cysteine and the closing phenylalanine or tryptophan. The D gene is left open where the match is weak. Size is stated for part of the rows, as once, few or many counts, or as a class when the clone is expanded.

J: TRBJ1-2; V: TRBV29-1; D: -; size: -; CDR3: CSVDRGYTF; DNA: TGCAGCGTTGATAGGGGCTACACCTTC
J: TRBJ2-5; V: TRBV7-6; D: -; size: many; CDR3: CASSSPRGQETQYF; DNA: TGTGCCAGCAGCTCTCCTCGCGGGCAAGAGACCCAGTACTTC
J: TRBJ2-2; V: TRBV6-1; D: -; size: -; CDR3: CASRLGEITGELFF; DNA: TGTGCCAGCAGATTGGGAGAAATCACCGGGGAGCTGTTTTTT
J: TRBJ2-7; V: TRBV7-2; D: TRBD2; size: many; CDR3: CASSRGLAGREQYF; DNA: TGTGCCAGCAGCCGGGGACTAGCGGGGCGCGAGCAGTACTTC
J: TRBJ2-7; V: TRBV10-2; D: -; size: few; CDR3: CASSYGPTGINEQYF; DNA: TGTGCCAGCAGTTACGGTCCCACAGGGATAAACGAGCAGTACTTC
J: TRBJ1-5; V: TRBV12-3/TRBV12-4; D: -; size: few; CDR3: CASSLSQLDQPQHF; DNA: TGTGCCAGCAGTTTGTCGCAGCTCGATCAGCCCCAGCATTTT
J: TRBJ1-2; V: TRBV4-1; D: -; size: few; CDR3: CASSQREGDNYGYTF; DNA: TGCGCCAGCAGCCAAAGGGAGGGGGATAACTATGGCTACACCTTC
J: TRBJ2-7; V: TRBV7-9; D: TRBD1; size: -; CDR3: CASSLARAGGELYEQYF; DNA: TGTGCCAGCAGCTTAGCTCGGGCAGGGGGTGAACTATACGAGCAGTACTTC
J: TRBJ2-5; V: TRBV9; D: TRBD1; size: many; CDR3: CASSVAGGAYETQYF; DNA: TGTGCCAGCAGCGTAGCAGGGGGCGCATACGAGACCCAGTACTTC
J: TRBJ1-2; V: TRBV7-9; D: -; size: many; CDR3: CASSLDVSSHGYTF; DNA: TGTGCCAGCAGCTTAGATGTATCGTCACATGGCTACACCTTC
J: TRBJ2-3; V: TRBV7-2; D: TRBD2; size: few; CDR3: CASSRTSGVTDTQYF; DNA: TGTGCCAGCAGTAGGACTAGCGGGGTTACAGATACGCAGTATTTT
J: TRBJ2-7; V: TRBV19; D: TRBD2; size: many; CDR3: CASNPGGTYEQYF; DNA: TGTGCCAGTAACCCGGGAGGGACCTACGAGCAGTACTTC
J: TRBJ1-1; V: TRBV14; D: -; size: few; CDR3: CASSQELSLVWAQDTEAFF; DNA: TGTGCCAGCAGCCAAGAATTGAGCTTGGTCTGGGCCCAGGATACTGAAGCTTTCTTT
J: TRBJ2-2; V: TRBV7-6; D: -; size: -; CDR3: CASSSIAATGELFF; DNA: TGTGCCAGCAGCAGTATAGCGGCCACCGGGGAGCTGTTTTTT
J: TRBJ2-5; V: TRBV20-1; D: TRBD2; size: many; CDR3: CSARLLAGADSEIQETQYF; DNA: TGCAGTGCTAGGCTGTTAGCGGGGGCCGATTCCGAGATCCAAGAGACCCAGTACTTC
J: TRBJ2-7; V: TRBV5-4; D: TRBD1; size: -; CDR3: CASSQGTGGTHEQYF; DNA: TGTGCCAGCAGCCAGGGGACAGGTGGGACCCACGAGCAGTACTTC
J: TRBJ2-7; V: TRBV4-1; D: TRBD2; size: -; CDR3: CASSHATSGSSYEQYF; DNA: TGCGCCAGCAGCCACGCAACTAGCGGGAGTTCCTACGAGCAGTACTTC
J: TRBJ1-5; V: TRBV5-5; D: TRBD1; size: many; CDR3: CASSPGQLGQPQHF; DNA: TGTGCCAGCAGCCCGGGACAGTTGGGACAGCCCCAGCATTTT
J: TRBJ2-2; V: TRBV7-3; D: -; size: many; CDR3: CASSFPPKKPNTGELFF; DNA: TGTGCCAGCAGCTTCCCGCCAAAAAAGCCGAACACCGGGGAGCTGTTTTTT
J: TRBJ2-7; V: TRBV11-1; D: TRBD1; size: few; CDR3: CASSYGQGVEQYF; DNA: TGTGCCAGCAGCTATGGACAGGGGGTCGAGCAGTACTTC
J: TRBJ1-1; V: TRBV29-1; D: -; size: few; CDR3: CSAGERAFF; DNA: TGCAGCGCTGGGGAAAGAGCTTTCTTT
J: TRBJ2-7; V: TRBV12-3/TRBV12-4; D: TRBD1; size: many; CDR3: CASSGDSTYEQYF; DNA: TGTGCCAGCTCAGGGGACAGCACCTACGAGCAGTACTTC
J: TRBJ1-2; V: TRBV5-6; D: TRBD1; size: many; CDR3: CASSWDRDYGYTF; DNA: TGTGCCAGCAGCTGGGACAGGGACTATGGCTACACCTTC
J: TRBJ2-7; V: TRBV20-1; D: TRBD2; size: many; CDR3: CSAEREGKSYEQYF; DNA: TGCAGTGCAGAGCGGGAGGGTAAATCCTACGAGCAGTACTTC
J: TRBJ2-5; V: TRBV6-5; D: -; size: few; CDR3: CASTPLRGGGHKVRETQYF; DNA: TGTGCCAGCACCCCCCTGAGAGGCGGGGGACACAAGGTCAGGGAGACCCAGTACTTC
J: TRBJ2-5; V: TRBV5-1; D: TRBD1; size: many; CDR3: CASSFDRGLQETQYF; DNA: TGCGCCAGCAGCTTCGACAGGGGGCTCCAAGAGACCCAGTACTTC
J: TRBJ2-1; V: TRBV10-3; D: -; size: -; CDR3: CAISAVGGGDNEQFF; DNA: TGTGCCATCAGTGCAGTAGGGGGGGGAGACAATGAGCAGTTCTTC
J: TRBJ1-5; V: TRBV20-1; D: TRBD1; size: many; CDR3: CSSSRTGDQPQHF; DNA: TGCAGTTCGTCCCGGACAGGGGATCAGCCCCAGCATTTT
J: TRBJ2-2; V: TRBV7-7; D: TRBD2; size: many; CDR3: CASSPRTSGYTGELFF; DNA: TGTGCCAGCAGCCCCCGTACTAGCGGATACACCGGGGAGCTGTTTTTT
J: TRBJ2-2; V: TRBV7-3; D: -; size: -; CDR3: CASTPGAHTGELFF; DNA: TGTGCCAGCACCCCCGGAGCACACACCGGGGAGCTGTTTTTT
J: TRBJ2-7; V: TRBV7-3; D: TRBD1; size: many; CDR3: CASSEDRSSYEQYF; DNA: TGTGCCAGCAGCGAGGACAGGAGCTCCTACGAGCAGTACTTC
J: TRBJ2-7; V: TRBV7-2; D: TRBD2; size: -; CDR3: CACAPWREGEQYF; DNA: TGTGCCTGCGCCCCTTGGCGGGAGGGCGAGCAGTACTTC
J: TRBJ1-2; V: TRBV10-3; D: -; size: -; CDR3: CASSYSARYWDRGNGYTF; DNA: TGTGCCAGCAGTTACTCTGCCCGCTACTGGGACCGAGGAAATGGCTACACCTTC
J: TRBJ1-4; V: TRBV7-2; D: -; size: -; CDR3: CASSFPGQIEKLFF; DNA: TGTGCCAGCAGCTTTCCCGGGCAAATTGAAAAACTGTTTTTT
J: TRBJ2-2; V: TRBV7-2; D: TRBD2; size: -; CDR3: CANRQAGGPGELFF; DNA: TGTGCCAACAGACAAGCGGGAGGACCCGGGGAGCTGTTTTTT
J: TRBJ1-2; V: TRBV29-1; D: -; size: -; CDR3: CSARRDSGPYGYTF; DNA: TGCAGCGCTAGACGGGACTCTGGGCCCTATGGCTACACCTTC
J: TRBJ2-2; V: TRBV19; D: -; size: -; CDR3: CASSRGGANTGELSW; DNA: TGTGCCAGTAGTAGAGGAGGGGCGAACACCGGGGAGCTGTCTTGG
J: TRBJ2-5; V: TRBV20-1; D: -; size: many; CDR3: CSARDLEEGETQYF; DNA: TGCAGTGCTAGAGATTTGGAGGAAGGGGAGACCCAGTACTTC
J: TRBJ2-7; V: TRBV5-6; D: -; size: -; CDR3: CASSLGTTKQYF; DNA: TGTGCCAGCAGCTTGGGCACTACGAAGCAGTACTTC
J: TRBJ2-2; V: TRBV2; D: -; size: few; CDR3: CASFHRRGTGELFF; DNA: TGTGCCAGCTTCCACAGGAGGGGTACCGGGGAGCTGTTTTTT
J: TRBJ1-4; V: TRBV7-9; D: -; size: many; CDR3: CASSLEGGGWEKLFF; DNA: TGTGCCAGCAGCTTAGAAGGCGGTGGATGGGAAAAACTGTTTTTT
J: TRBJ2-5; V: TRBV19; D: -; size: -; CDR3: CASSIRGRETQYF; DNA: TGTGCCAGTAGTATTCGAGGGAGGGAGACCCAGTACTTC
J: TRBJ1-2; V: TRBV11-1; D: TRBD1; size: -; CDR3: CASSLFGADRGSTEGYGYTF; DNA: TGTGCCAGCAGCTTATTCGGGGCGGACAGGGGGTCCACGGAGGGCTATGGCTACACCTTC
J: TRBJ1-6; V: TRBV5-6; D: -; size: many; CDR3: CASSLAQRGDNSPLHF; DNA: TGTGCCAGCAGCTTGGCTCAGAGAGGGGATAATTCACCCCTCCACTTT
J: TRBJ1-1; V: TRBV9; D: -; size: many; CDR3: CASSVDREMNTEAFF; DNA: TGTGCCAGCAGCGTAGATAGAGAGATGAACACTGAAGCTTTCTTT
J: TRBJ2-5; V: TRBV7-2; D: TRBD1; size: many; CDR3: CASRDRRGQRRETQYF; DNA: TGTGCCAGCAGGGATCGAAGGGGGCAGCGTAGGGAGACCCAGTACTTC
J: TRBJ2-7; V: TRBV10-1; D: TRBD1; size: -; CDR3: CASSAGQVHRDEQYF; DNA: TGCGCCAGCAGTGCCGGACAGGTACACAGGGACGAGCAGTACTTC
J: TRBJ1-1; V: TRBV9; D: -; size: many; CDR3: CASSKKMNTEAFF; DNA: TGTGCCAGCAGCAAAAAGATGAACACTGAAGCTTTCTTT
J: TRBJ1-5; V: TRBV29-1; D: -; size: -; CDR3: CSAEGGANQPQHF; DNA: TGCAGCGCCGAGGGGGGGGCAAATCAGCCCCAGCATTTT
J: TRBJ2-2; V: TRBV7-2; D: TRBD1; size: -; CDR3: CASSYSSAGGSTGELFF; DNA: TGTGCCAGCAGTTACTCCTCCGCAGGGGGTAGCACCGGGGAGCTGTTTTTT
J: TRBJ2-7; V: TRBV7-8; D: -; size: -; CDR3: CASSLELQGSGYEQYF; DNA: TGTGCCAGCAGCTTAGAGTTGCAGGGGAGTGGGTACGAGCAGTACTTC
J: TRBJ1-2; V: TRBV19; D: -; size: many; CDR3: CASSADTDYGYTF; DNA: TGTGCCAGTAGTGCCGACACGGACTATGGCTACACCTTC
J: TRBJ1-1; V: TRBV13; D: TRBD1; size: once; CDR3: CASSSRQGSRAEAFF; DNA: TGTGCCAGCAGCTCTCGACAGGGATCCCGCGCTGAAGCTTTCTTT
J: TRBJ1-6; V: TRBV3-1; D: -; size: few; CDR3: CASSQRGTLHF; DNA: TGTGCCAGCAGCCAACGAGGTACACTCCACTTT
J: TRBJ2-1; V: TRBV29-1; D: TRBD2; size: -; CDR3: CSVVGLAGFDNEQFF; DNA: TGCAGCGTGGTGGGACTAGCGGGGTTCGACAATGAGCAGTTCTTC
J: TRBJ1-1; V: TRBV7-8; D: -; size: many; CDR3: CASSLVGEGGAMNTEAFF; DNA: TGTGCCAGCAGCTTAGTAGGAGAGGGGGGAGCAATGAACACTGAAGCTTTCTTT